This passage covers 6 T cell receptor beta chains from one sample sequenced in a study of CD8 T cells in Susac syndrome. Reverse transcription used about 0.45 to 1 ug RNA and random hexamers. One entry per CDR3 protein results from TCRdb running MiXCR on the immunoSEQ multiplex PCR reads. The table has hundreds of thousands of distinct CDR3 sequences, around 93% seen once. Input material: CD4+ T cells from PBMCs. These receptors all stem from a human donor with multiple sclerosis.

The chain carries TRBV21-1 and TRBJ2-3; TRBD2 reflects the table's D call only, with no check against the DNA. TRBV21-1 is a pseudogene locus. This CDR3 has 16 residues. The CDR3 region is CASPHRESGRRDTQYF. As DNA, the CDR3 is TGTGCCAGCCCCCACCGGGAGAGCGGACGAAGAGATACGCAGTATTTT.

This chain joins TRBV30 and TRBJ1-5; 10 bases match TRBD1. V was clipped by 2 bases and J by 4 bases; unmatched bases: 5. The CDR3 loop spans 15 amino acids. The germline gives CDR1 GTSNPN, CDR2 SVGIG (reference sequence). CDR3: CAWSIGTGANQPQHF. In nucleotides, the CDR3 is TGTGCCTGGAGTATAGGGACAGGGGCTAATCAGCCCCAGCATTTT.

The gene calls are TRBV20-1 and TRBJ1-5, with D possibly TRBD1 on 6 matching bases. Trimming left V 3 bases short and J 4 bases short, with 19 bases between. This CDR3 is built from 16 residues. The V gene's germline CDR1 is DFQATT and CDR2 SNEGSKA (reference sequence). Written as DNA, the CDR3 is TGCAGTGCTAGTCTCCTTTGGGGGGGCATAAATCAGCCCCAGCATTTT. This sequence encodes CSASLLWGGINQPQHF.

V and J are TRBV15 and TRBJ1-4, with D unresolved. The germline V gene has CDR1 LNHNV and CDR2 YYDKDF (reference sequence). This CDR3 has 15 amino acids. Trimming removed 0 bases from V and 8 bases from J, with 13 bases in between. The CDR3 DNA reads as TGTGCCACCAGCAGAGATAGAGGTTTTGGGGAAAAACTGTTTTTT. It yields the protein CATSRDRGFGEKLFF.

This rearrangement joins TRBV9 to TRBJ2-7; unclear D gene. Between the trimmed V and J ends, which lost 0 bases and 3 bases, there was a span of 13 bases. There are 15 residues in the CDR3. Germline lookup yields CDR1 SGDLS and CDR2 YYNGEE. CDR3 DNA sequence: TGTGCCAGCAGCGTAGCCACAGACCCTCTCTACGAGCAGTACTTC. Translating it yields CASSVATDPLYEQYF.

V and J are TRBV6-2 or TRBV6-3 and TRBJ1-5; D is possibly TRBD1 (6 bases). Per germline, CDR1 MNHEY and CDR2 SVGEGT. V shed 6 bases and J shed 7 bases, with 19 bases lying between them. The CDR3 totals 15 residues. The CDR3 DNA reads TGTGCCAGCAGCCCGGGGGGGTTAGGGGGGCAGCCCCAGCATTTT. Its protein is CASSPGGLGGQPQHF.